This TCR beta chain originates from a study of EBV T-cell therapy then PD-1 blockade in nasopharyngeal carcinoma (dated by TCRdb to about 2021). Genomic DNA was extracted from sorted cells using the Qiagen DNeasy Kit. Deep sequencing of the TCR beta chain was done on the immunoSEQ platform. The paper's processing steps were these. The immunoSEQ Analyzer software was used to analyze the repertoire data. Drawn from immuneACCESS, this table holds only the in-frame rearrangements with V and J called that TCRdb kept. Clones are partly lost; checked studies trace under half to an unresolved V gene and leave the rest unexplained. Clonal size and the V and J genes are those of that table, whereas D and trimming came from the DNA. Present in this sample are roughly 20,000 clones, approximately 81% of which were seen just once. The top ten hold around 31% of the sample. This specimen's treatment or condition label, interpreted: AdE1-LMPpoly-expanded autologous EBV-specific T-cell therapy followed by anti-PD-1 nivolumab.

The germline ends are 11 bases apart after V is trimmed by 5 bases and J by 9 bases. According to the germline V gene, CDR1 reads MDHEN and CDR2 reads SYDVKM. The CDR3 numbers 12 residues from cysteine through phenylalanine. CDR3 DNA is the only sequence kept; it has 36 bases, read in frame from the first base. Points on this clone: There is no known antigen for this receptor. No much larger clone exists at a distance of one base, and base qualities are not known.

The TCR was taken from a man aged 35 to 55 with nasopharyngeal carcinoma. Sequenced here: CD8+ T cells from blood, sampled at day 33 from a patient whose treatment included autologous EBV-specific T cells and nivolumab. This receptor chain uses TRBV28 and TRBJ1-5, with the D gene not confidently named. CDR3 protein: CASSIIPGPQHF. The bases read TGTGCCAGCAGTATTATCCCGGGGCCCCAGCATTTT.